Included here is one T cell receptor (beta chain) sequence, with context. Its matching antigen is unknown. Compared with germline, one end of the junction differs, possibly owing to a read error. This entry is derived from a study of T cells in localized non-small cell lung cancer. Assay: immunoSEQ multiplex PCR; the TCRdb copy retains only in-frame clones and omits some. The table has some 50,000 clones, around nine tenths seen once. CDR1 is SGHTA and CDR2 is FQGNSA in the germline V gene. The CDR3 has 15 residues. Broader study findings: The study linked higher blood T cell density to longer overall survival. Sequencing covered just one tumor region, so heterogeneity cannot be ruled out. Uninvolved nearby lung showed the greatest T cell clonality, exceeding that found in tumor. When the top 100 tumor clones were examined, a median approximately 59 of them also appeared in the adjacent lung, which was paired and uninvolved.

This clonotype was obtained from a female donor with stage II lung adenocarcinoma. Specimen: PBMCs, collected before any cancer treatment. The chain has TRBV7-2 and TRBJ2-1; possible D gene TRBD1, 5 bases. CDR3 sequence reads: CVSSLEVGVYNEQFF. Written as DNA, the CDR3 is TGTGTCAGCAGCTTAGAAGTAGGGGTTTACAATGAGCAGTTCTTC. The variable domain in full, with the rest retrieved from reference TRBV7-2 and TRBJ2-1, is GAGVSQSPSNKVTEKGKDVELRCDPISGHTALYWYRQSLGQGLEFLIYFQGNSAPDKSGLPSDRFSAERTGGSVSTLTIQRTQQEDSAVYLCVSSLEVGVYNEQFFGPGTRLTVL.